This record concerns one T cell receptor beta chain sequence. Antigen specificity is unknown. Some clones are missing from TCRdb's copy, which holds only in-frame ones; the method was immunoSEQ multiplex PCR. The profile shows under 95,000 clones, nearly 90% of them singletons. The germline V gene encodes CDR1 SGHNT and CDR2 YYREEE (reference sequence). The CDR3 spans 14 residues. V gave up 4 bases and J gave up 1 base, with 11 bases separating them. The source of the sample is a study of T cell responses to AZD1222 COVID-19 vaccine. Study-level results: Clonal diversity was possibly underestimated, and white British individuals and females predominated among donors.

This sample comprised peripheral blood, obtained on day 0 of AZD1222 vaccination. The chain couples TRBV5-4 to TRBJ2-5, with unresolved D. The sequence derives from an adult in good health. The CDR3 sequence is CASSPRFSQETQYF. CDR3 DNA sequence: TGTGCCAGCAGCCCCCGGTTCTCCCAAGAGACCCAGTACTTC.